The 7 T cell receptor beta chains below come from one sample, sequenced in a study of Ad26.COV2.S vaccination and SARS-CoV-2 variants. The assay was immunoSEQ multiplex PCR, and TCRdb's table has in-frame clones only and misses some. The sample contains more than 400,000 clones, roughly 87% of which appear only once. Treatment: around 19 received Ad26.COV2.S at low or high dose, single or two shots; 5 received placebo; per-sample allocation not given. The investigators took samples on day 63 after the first vaccine or placebo injection. Sequenced here: peripheral blood, sampled in a trial of Ad26.COV2.S vaccine versus placebo. The receptor source for this set is a person aged 18-60 years who received the Ad26.COV2.S COVID-19 vaccine or a placebo.

J is TRBJ2-2 and V is TRBV5-1; 8 bases are a match to TRBD1. V shed 3 bases, J shed 7 bases, and the junction held 5 bases outside the gene matches. Germline-derived CDR1 and CDR2 are SGHRS and YFSETQ. The CDR3 is 14 amino acids. The DNA of the CDR3 is TGCGCCAGCAGCTCGCAGGGGGCCGGCGGGGAGCTGTTTTTT. Amino acid sequence: CASSSQGAGGELFF.

The gene calls are TRBV6-1 and TRBJ1-2, with D hard to call. CDR3 length: 14 residues. The germline V gene encodes CDR1 MNHNS and CDR2 SASEGT. Trimming shortened V by 1 base and J by 6 bases, and 12 bases separated the two germline ends. CDR3 DNA sequence: TGTGCCAGCAGTGAAGTTCGAGTGAGTGATGGCTACACCTTC. It is translated as CASSEVRVSDGYTF.

The chain employs TRBV5-5 and TRBJ2-7; D is tentatively TRBD1 or TRBD2 (7 bases each). The CDR3 sequence is 15 residues long. Trimming stripped 4 bases from V and 7 bases from J, with 21 bases between. CDR1 SGHKS and CDR2 YYEKEE come from the germline V gene (reference sequence). CDR3 in amino acids: CASSPQGGAWWEQYF. The CDR3 nucleotides are TGTGCCAGCAGCCCCCAGGGGGGGGCTTGGTGGGAGCAGTACTTC.

This chain uses TRBV7-3 with TRBJ1-6, with 8 nucleotides matching TRBD1. Per germline, CDR1 SGHTA and CDR2 FQGTGA. J lost 7 bases, V lost 5 bases, and 7 bases had no gene match. The CDR3 spans 15 residues. The CDR3 nucleotides read TGTGCCAGCAGCCCCCGGACAGGGCTGAATTCACCCCTCCACTTT. It is translated as CASSPRTGLNSPLHF.

The rearrangement joins TRBV7-2 to TRBJ2-2; a weak D match, TRBD1 (5 bases). Trimming took off 3 bases at V and 7 bases at J, with 12 bases between the two ends. Germline CDR1 and CDR2: SGHTA and FQGNSA. This CDR3 has 14 amino acids. The CDR3 is CASSLQGRVGELFF. CDR3 sequence (DNA): TGTGCCAGCAGCTTGCAGGGCCGAGTCGGGGAGCTGTTTTTT.

The rearrangement uses TRBV10-3 and TRBJ2-1; the D call may be TRBD1 or TRBD2 (5 bases each). The CDR3 spans 13 residues. Trimming cost V 1 base and J 10 bases, with 11 bases left between them. Looked up from germline, CDR1 is ENHRY and CDR2 is SYGVKD. DNA for the CDR3: TGTGCCATCAGTGAGTATGACGGGGCAGAGCAGTTCTTC. This gives the protein CAISEYDGAEQFF.

V and J are TRBV7-6 and TRBJ1-5; 9 nucleotides match TRBD1. V lost 2 bases to trimming and J lost 7 bases; unmatched junction nucleotides: 9. Germline CDR1 reads SGHVS; CDR2 reads FNYEAQ. CDR3 length: 16 residues. CDR3: CASSLSGGQGVQPQHF. CDR3 coding DNA: TGTGCCAGCAGCTTATCGGGGGGACAGGGAGTGCAGCCCCAGCATTTT. Based on the CDR3 plus reference TRBV7-6 and TRBJ1-5, the full variable domain is GAGVSQSPRYKVTKRGQDVALRCDPISGHVSLYWYRQALGQGPEFLTYFNYEAQQDKSGLPNDRFSAERPEGSISTLTIQRTEQRDSAMYRCASSLSGGQGVQPQHFGDGTRLSIL.